The 21 T cell receptor beta chains in this list originate from one sample, sequenced in a study of lung T cells in sarcoidosis with Löfgren's syndrome (dated by TCRdb to 2017 to 2019). The data were produced on an Illumina MiSeq. TCRdb passed the public sequencing reads through fastp at Q25 and MiXCR, retaining productive beta sequences. Each record represents a unique CDR3 protein, reported with the most common genes and DNA among its rows. Recorded for this sample are 4,000 or so distinct CDR3 sequences; 20% to 25% of them occurred a single time. Of the sample, over 8.5% is held by the ten largest clones. The sequencing input was CD4+ T cells from bronchoalveolar lavage. The receptors were sampled from a human donor with sarcoidosis (Löfgren's syndrome or another form), or a control subject (not recorded which).

This clonotype was found many times. Its ends do not fully match the called genes, so a read error is possible. As DNA, the CDR3 is TGTGCTAGCAGCTTAGCCCCCCAGGGTTTTGAGCAGTTCTTC. It codes for CASSLAPQGFEQFF. The chain employs TRBV7-7 and TRBJ2-1, with a possible D match to TRBD1 (5 bases). The CDR3 covers 14 residues. The germline V gene has CDR1 SSHAT and CDR2 FNYEAQ (reference sequence).

On this clonotype itself: At one end, the junction sequence differs from germline, possibly due to a read error. J is TRBJ2-1 and V is TRBV4-2; weak D call: TRBD2 (6 bases). Germline CDR1 LGHNA, CDR2 YNFKEQ. The CDR3 spans 14 residues. The CDR3 region has the DNA TGTGCCAGCAGCCAAGGTGCTAGCAGGAGGGCCCTGGTCTTC. Its translation is CASSQGASRRALVF.

The chain joins TRBV6-1 to TRBJ2-7; 9 nucleotides agree with TRBD1. This CDR3 has 15 amino acids. After removal of 10 bases from V and 6 bases from J, the junction contained 16 bases not matched to a gene. The V gene's germline CDR1 is MNHNS and CDR2 SASEGT. As DNA, the CDR3 is TGTGCCATCAGGGACAATACAGGGGGCGCGTCCGAGCAGTACGTC. Its protein is CAIRDNTGGASEQYV.

Concerning this clonotype itself: Without the conserved terminal phenylalanine or tryptophan, this CDR3 likely stems from a read error. The chain joins TRBV18 to TRBJ1-5; D remains ambiguous. This CDR3 spans 15 amino acids. CDR1 KGHSH and CDR2 LQKENI come from the germline V gene. The CDR3 DNA sequence: TGTGCCGGCTCACCACCCACTCAACCGGAGGGGCCCCAGCATTCT. Translated, it gives CAGSPPTQPEGPQHS.

This clonotype came up many times. The chain recombines TRBV9 with TRBJ2-1; TRBD2 matches at 12 bases. Germline loops: CDR1 SGDLS, CDR2 YYNGEE. Trimming took 6 bases from V and 7 from J; bases not matched to a gene: 5. The CDR3 sequence is 14 residues long. The chain's CDR3 is CASTGTSGWNEQFF. CDR3 DNA sequence: TGTGCCAGCACCGGGACTAGCGGGTGGAATGAGCAGTTCTTC.

This clonotype ranks as medium-sized. V gene TRBV4-1 combines with J gene TRBJ1-3; D remains unclear. The V and J ends lost 0 bases and 0 bases respectively, with 6 bases between them. The CDR3 sequence is 15 residues long. Germline V gives CDR1 MGHRA, CDR2 YSYEKL. The CDR3 loop reads CASSQDSSSGNTIYF. In DNA, the CDR3 is TGCGCCAGCAGCCAAGATTCTTCCTCTGGAAACACCATATATTTT.

This clonotype is medium-sized (0.01 to 0.1%) by share. The gene calls are TRBV27 and TRBJ1-2, with 7 bases lining up with TRBD1. Germline V CDR1 and CDR2: MNHEY, SMNVEV (reference sequence). Trimming at V came to 7 bases and at J to 8 bases, leaving 13 bases not matched to a gene. The CDR3 has 14 amino acids. CDR3 amino acids: CASTQDRFHRGYTF. The CDR3 region has the DNA TGTGCCAGCACCCAGGACAGGTTCCATAGAGGCTACACCTTC.

Notes on this clonotype: As the CDR3 is not closed by the conserved phenylalanine or tryptophan, this likely results from a read error. This chain connects TRBV20-1 to TRBJ1-1; the D is unclear. The germline V and J ends were trimmed by 4 bases and 0 bases, with 3 bases remaining between them. This CDR3 has 11 amino acids. The germline V gene encodes CDR1 DFQATT and CDR2 SNEGSKA (reference sequence). The CDR3 DNA reads TGCAGTGCTACAATGAACACTGAAGCTTTCCTT. It specifies CSATMNTEAFL.

The chain combines TRBV20-1 with TRBJ2-1, with D possibly matching TRBD2 (5 bases). The CDR3 is made up of 18 amino acids. CDR1 DFQATT and CDR2 SNEGSKA come from the germline V gene (reference sequence). V lost 2 bases, J lost 12 bases, and 32 bases lay in between. The CDR3 bases are TGCAGTGCTAGAACGAACCCCGGGCTAGCCGGCGTCCGTATCGGGCAGTTCTTC. Translating gives CSARTNPGLAGVRIGQFF.

This clonotype was seen many times. The chain is built from TRBV18 and TRBJ2-3, with 7 bases identical to TRBD1. The germline gives CDR1 KGHSH, CDR2 LQKENI. The V and J ends lost 6 bases and 1 base, in that order; junction bases with no gene match: 7. The CDR3 is made up of 15 amino acids. The CDR3 DNA is TGTGCCAGCTCCGACAGGGCACGGGGCACAGATACGCAGTATTTT. This sequence encodes CASSDRARGTDTQYF.

This clonotype was seen a single time. A much larger clone lies a single base off, so this may be a read error. The rearrangement uses TRBV18 and TRBJ2-7; no definite D call. There are 12 residues in the CDR3. Germline V CDR1 and CDR2: KGHSH, LQKENI. Trimming stripped 8 bases from V and 10 bases from J, with 18 bases between. CDR3 nucleotide sequence: TGTGCCAGCCCACTCCGAGGAGCGTCACAGTACTTC. It is translated as CASPLRGASQYF.

Ten or more counts support this clonotype. The chain carries TRBV29-1 and TRBJ2-5; D possibly uses TRBD1 or TRBD2 (5 bases each). The germline CDR1 and CDR2 sequences are SQVTM and ANQGSEA. Trimming took 5 bases from V and 7 from J, leaving 17 bases between them. This CDR3 comprises 13 residues. This CDR3 reads CSVLFGTQGTQYF. CDR3 bases: TGCAGCGTTCTCTTCGGGACCCAGGGGACCCAGTACTTC. Combining the CDR3 with reference TRBV29-1 and TRBJ2-5 gives the whole variable domain SAVISQKPSRDICQRGTSLTIQCQVDSQVTMMFWYRQQPGQSLTLIATANQGSEATYESGFVIDKFPISRPNLTFSTLTVSNMSPEDSSIYLCSVLFGTQGTQYFGPGTRLLVL.

A note on this clonotype: Mismatch with germline at one junction end may stem from a read error. This chain joins TRBV4-2 and TRBJ2-3, with D perhaps TRBD1 (6 bases). Per the germline V gene, CDR1 is LGHNA and CDR2 is YNFKEQ. The CDR3 is 16 residues long. The CDR3 protein is CASSQVLGQNADMQYF. The CDR3 bases are TGTGCCAGCAGCCAAGTACTCGGACAGAACGCAGATATGCAGTATTTT.

Worth noting for this clonotype: The CDR3 does not end in the conserved phenylalanine or tryptophan, so this is likely a read error. The CDR3 region has the DNA TGCAGTGCCCGAAAACCCCCATTACCGGGACAGGGGACCATGAACACTGAAGCTTTCCTT. Translating gives CSARKPPLPGQGTMNTEAFL. This chain links TRBV20-1 with TRBJ1-1; 10 nucleotides line up with TRBD1. The CDR3 runs 20 residues. The V gene end was trimmed by 6 bases and the J gene end by 0 bases; junction bases not matched to a gene: 22. Germline V CDR1 and CDR2: DFQATT, SNEGSKA (reference sequence).

This clonotype is judged medium-sized. The rearrangement uses TRBV2 and TRBJ2-1, with 8 bases fitting TRBD2. From germline, CDR1 is SNHLY and CDR2 FYNNEI. The V gene end was trimmed by 3 bases and the J gene end by 8 bases; junction bases not matched to a gene: 6. There are 14 residues in the CDR3. The DNA for the CDR3 is TGTGCCAGCAGTGATGATCGGGGGGGCCATGAGCAGTTCTTC. Translation gives CASSDDRGGHEQFF.

On this clonotype itself: Since a much larger clone is just one base distant, this may be a read error. The chain employs TRBV30 and TRBJ1-1; perhaps TRBD1 as D (5 bases). Germline V CDR1 and CDR2: GTSNPN, SVGIG (reference sequence). The CDR3 is made up of 14 amino acids. CDR3 region: CDWSTRGWATEAFF. The CDR3 DNA is TGTGACTGGAGTACGAGGGGTTGGGCCACTGAAGCTTTCTTT.

This clonotype is categorized as medium-sized (0.01 to 0.1%). The rearrangement links TRBV6-1 to TRBJ1-5; TRBD1 might be the D (6 bases). The CDR3 length is 14 residues. V lost 6 bases to trimming and J lost 3 bases, with 12 bases between them. Germline V lookup: CDR1 MNHNS, CDR2 SASEGT. The chain's CDR3 is CASSWDNNNQPQHF. In nucleotides, the CDR3 is TGTGCCAGCAGCTGGGACAACAACAATCAGCCCCAGCATTTT.

This clonotype is categorized as medium-sized (0.01 to 0.1%). The J gene is TRBJ2-7, the V gene TRBV6-6; D uncertain. V was clipped by 0 bases and J by 4 bases, with 7 bases between them. Germline CDR1 reads MNHNY; CDR2 reads SVGAGI (reference sequence). The length of the CDR3 is 13 residues. The DNA of the CDR3 is TGTGCCAGCAGTTACTCCCCCCAATACGAGCAGTACTTC. Protein product: CASSYSPQYEQYF.

By sample fraction, this clonotype is medium-sized. The chain has TRBV4-1 and TRBJ2-5; D possibly corresponds to TRBD1 (5 bases). CDR3 size: 14 residues. Germline V lookup: CDR1 MGHRA, CDR2 YSYEKL. V was cut by 5 bases and J by 5 bases, with 15 bases left in between. The CDR3 region has the DNA TGCGCCAGCAGCTACGCCGGACAAGGGGAGACCCAGTACTTC. Protein sequence: CASSYAGQGETQYF.

A note on this clonotype: A much more abundant neighbour one base away suggests this may be a read error. The chain is built from TRBV5-5 and TRBJ2-2; D is unresolved. Germline-derived CDR1 and CDR2 are SGHKS and YYEKEE (reference sequence). CDR3 length: 12 amino acids. The CDR3 nucleotides read TGTGCCAGCAGTTGGAACACCAGGGAGCTGTTTTTT. It specifies CASSWNTRELFF.

The sample holds many counts of this clonotype. This chain connects TRBV20-1 to TRBJ2-7; 9 bases match TRBD2. The germline V gene encodes CDR1 DFQATT and CDR2 SNEGSKA (reference sequence). This CDR3 is 18 amino acids long. Trimming took 5 bases from V and 1 from J; bases not matched to a gene: 18. The CDR3: CSARISGRGLPASYEQYF. CDR3 nucleotide sequence: TGCAGTGCTCGTATTAGCGGGAGAGGTCTTCCAGCTTCCTACGAGCAGTACTTC.